The 20 T cell receptor beta chains below come from one sample, sequenced in a study of beta chain features in type 1 diabetes. Expressed TCRB transcripts were sequenced, since all the RNA that had been isolated was reverse transcribed. The assay was immunoSEQ multiplex PCR, and TCRdb's table has in-frame clones only and misses some. The profile covers a few hundred thousand clones, with approximately 10% appearing a single time and around 0.015% taken by the ten largest. What was sequenced was naive CD4+ T cells from blood. These receptors all come from a woman aged 25 to 39 in good health.

This clone was seen only a few times. The CDR3 DNA follows: TGTGCCAGCAGCTTCACTAGCGGGGAGACCCAGTACTTC. Protein sequence: CASSFTSGETQYF. The chain joins TRBV5-6 to TRBJ2-5, with TRBD2 matching over 9 bases. Germline CDR1 is SGHDT and CDR2 is YYEEEE. The CDR3 totals 13 residues. The junction had 1 base not matched to a gene; V was cut back by 2 bases and J by 5 bases.

This clone was counted a few times. V usage is TRBV7-9 and J usage is TRBJ2-7; 9 bases are shared with TRBD2. The junction had 4 bases not matched to a gene; V was cut back by 5 bases and J by 8 bases. CDR1 is SEHNR and CDR2 is FQNEAQ in the germline V gene (reference sequence). The CDR3 spans 12 residues. Here the CDR3 reads CASSPSGIQQYF. CDR3 nucleotide sequence: TGTGCCAGCAGCCCTAGCGGGATACAGCAGTACTTC.

This clone has a handful of counts. V usage is TRBV25-1 and J usage is TRBJ2-3; no clear D. Between the trimmed V and J ends, which lost 2 bases and 6 bases, there was a span of 3 bases. The CDR3 is made up of 11 amino acids. Germline-derived CDR1 and CDR2 are MGHDK and SYGVNS. Here the CDR3 reads CASSELDTQYF. CDR3 nucleotides: TGTGCCAGCAGTGAACTTGATACGCAGTATTTT.

In DNA, the CDR3 is TGTGCCAGCTCCACAAGGGTAGCGAACGACAATGAGCAGTTCTTC. Translation: CASSTRVANDNEQFF. The chain joins TRBV18 to TRBJ2-1; D is perhaps TRBD2 (5 bases). Trimming pared 6 bases from V and 5 bases from J, leaving 17 bases between. CDR1 and CDR2 from the germline V gene are KGHSH and LQKENI. This CDR3 region has 15 residues.

In its sample, this clone was seen a few times. This sequence joins TRBV7-2 and TRBJ1-2; D is undetermined. This CDR3 region has 15 residues. Between the trimmed V and J ends, which lost 2 bases and 12 bases, there was a span of 22 bases. The V gene's germline CDR1 is SGHTA and CDR2 FQGNSA. The CDR3 DNA reads TGTGCCAGCAGCTTATCGGGAGCAATAGAACTATTCCACACCTTC. This gives the protein CASSLSGAIELFHTF. The complete variable domain, with remaining parts taken from reference TRBV7-2 and TRBJ1-2, reads GAGVSQSPSNKVTEKGKDVELRCDPISGHTALYWYRQSLGQGLEFLIYFQGNSAPDKSGLPSDRFSAERTGGSVSTLTIQRTQQEDSAVYLCASSLSGAIELFHTFGSGTRLTVV.

The J gene is TRBJ1-4, the V gene TRBV14; D is uncertain. Trimming removed 7 bases from V and 10 bases from J, with 16 bases in between. The CDR3 length is 13 residues. Germline V CDR1 and CDR2: SGHDN, FVKESK. This chain's CDR3 is CASMGSPEGKLFF. In nucleotides, the CDR3 is TGTGCCAGCATGGGGAGCCCGGAGGGAAAACTGTTTTTT.

The rearrangement joins TRBV25-1 to TRBJ2-2; 9 bases are a match to TRBD1. V lost 6 bases, J lost 7 bases, and 9 bases stayed unmatched. This CDR3 comprises 15 residues. Germline V lookup: CDR1 MGHDK, CDR2 SYGVNS. As DNA, the CDR3 is TGTGCCAGCAGCGAGGAGGGACAGGGCGGCGGGGAGCTGTTTTTT. This encodes CASSEEGQGGGELFF.

For this clone: Within the sample, other DNA sequences also encode this same CDR3. J is TRBJ2-7 and V is TRBV7-9; the D is unclear. Looked up from germline, CDR1 is SEHNR and CDR2 is FQNEAQ (reference sequence). V was cut by 5 bases and J by 3 bases, with 5 bases left in between. This CDR3 comprises 11 residues. The chain's CDR3 is CASSPSYEQYF. DNA of the CDR3: TGTGCCAGCAGCCCGAGCTACGAGCAGTACTTC.

A word on this clone: Since the CDR3 does not end with the conserved phenylalanine or tryptophan, this likely comes from a read error. The limits of the CDR3 on the DNA are not certain, so only TCRdb's listed CDR3 is given. The chain uses TRBV4-3 and TRBJ2-4; no check of the table's D call, TRBD1, against the DNA was made. Germline V lookup: CDR1 LGHNA, CDR2 YSLEER. The CDR3 region is 10 residues in length, termini included. The chain's CDR3 is CASSQMDSGS.

This chain links TRBV9 with TRBJ1-1, with D uncertain. The CDR3 has 15 amino acids. CDR1 and CDR2 (germline): SGDLS, YYNGEE. Trimming left V 0 bases short and J 0 bases short, with 9 bases between. In nucleotides, the CDR3 is TGTGCCAGCAGCGTAGATTACGCTATGAACACTGAAGCTTTCTTT. This codes for CASSVDYAMNTEAFF.

This chain links TRBV28 with TRBJ1-1; 7 bases align to TRBD1. This CDR3 region has 15 residues. Germline CDR1 is MDHEN and CDR2 is SYDVKM. After removal of 8 bases from V and 0 bases from J, the junction contained 9 bases not matched to a gene. This CDR3 reads CASLRDRILNTEAFF. The CDR3 nucleotides read TGTGCCAGCCTACGGGACAGAATATTGAACACTGAAGCTTTCTTT.

The rearrangement links TRBV5-1 to TRBJ2-2, with 9 bases matching TRBD2. The length of the CDR3 is 16 residues. Unmatched junction bases numbered 11, after V lost 4 bases and J lost 7 bases. CDR1 is SGHRS, CDR2 YFSETQ, per germline. This CDR3 is CASSPGPSGMIGELFF. CDR3 nucleotide sequence: TGCGCCAGCAGCCCGGGCCCTAGCGGGATGATCGGGGAGCTGTTTTTT.

The chain uses TRBV10-3 and TRBJ2-1; D is unclear. Trimming pared 6 bases from V and 5 bases from J, leaving 11 bases between. CDR3 size: 13 residues. Germline V gene sequence: CDR1 ENHRY, CDR2 SYGVKD. DNA for the CDR3: TGTGCCATCAGGCGGTCGGAAGACAATGAGCAGTTCTTC. This encodes CAIRRSEDNEQFF.

This clone is a singleton in its sample. The chain links TRBV11-2 to TRBJ1-1; D is unresolved. The CDR3 consists of 13 residues. Trimming pared 3 bases from V and 4 bases from J, leaving 9 bases between. Germline loops: CDR1 SGHAT, CDR2 FQNNGV. CDR3 sequence reads: CASSFDRGTEAFF. The CDR3 nucleotides read TGTGCCAGCAGCTTTGATCGGGGCACTGAAGCTTTCTTT.

This chain joins TRBV19 and TRBJ1-2, with unresolved D. The V and J ends lost 6 bases and 0 bases respectively, with 11 bases between them. The CDR3 contains 14 residues. Looked up from germline, CDR1 is LNHDA and CDR2 is SQIVND (reference sequence). The CDR3 is CASRTRSTNYGYTF. The CDR3, as DNA: TGTGCCAGTAGGACGAGGAGCACTAACTATGGCTACACCTTC.

This clone showed up just a few times. J is TRBJ2-7 and V is TRBV29-1; D not certain. V was trimmed by 1 base and J by 0 bases, leaving 7 bases between them. In germline, CDR1 is SQVTM, CDR2 ANQGSEA. CDR3 length: 13 residues. The CDR3 region is CSVEAESSYEQYF. The CDR3 coding sequence is TGCAGCGTTGAAGCGGAGAGCTCCTACGAGCAGTACTTC.

This clone was seen just once. The chain has TRBV2 and TRBJ1-4; 7 nucleotides agree with TRBD1. The V and J ends lost 2 bases and 8 bases, in that order; junction bases with no gene match: 8. Germline CDR1 and CDR2: SNHLY and FYNNEI. The CDR3 is made up of 15 amino acids. As DNA, the CDR3 is TGTGCCAGCAGTGAACACTCAGGGGGGAGGGAAAAACTGTTTTTT. This translates into CASSEHSGGREKLFF.

The chain is built from TRBV29-1 and TRBJ2-7; tentatively, D is TRBD2 (6 bases). V was shortened by 0 bases and J by 5 bases, with 11 bases between the two germline ends. CDR3 length: 13 residues. Germline assignment: CDR1 SQVTM and CDR2 ANQGSEA. The CDR3 loop reads CSVEDRGGNEQYF. The CDR3 DNA reads as TGCAGCGTTGAAGATCGGGGAGGAAACGAGCAGTACTTC.

V gene TRBV7-9 combines with J gene TRBJ2-7; the match to TRBD2 covers 10 bases. The V segment lost 1 base and the J segment 3 bases; nucleotides outside the gene matches: 12. The germline V gene has CDR1 SEHNR and CDR2 FQNEAQ (reference sequence). The CDR3 consists of 18 residues. The CDR3 coding sequence is TGTGCCAGCAGCTTAGGGATTAGCGGGAGGTCCCTCCGCTACGAGCAGTACTTC. It is translated as CASSLGISGRSLRYEQYF.

The V call is TRBV28, the J call TRBJ1-1, with 10 bases that match TRBD1. CDR1 and CDR2 from the germline V gene are MDHEN and SYDVKM. V shed 3 bases and J 9 bases; nucleotides not matched to a gene: 4. The CDR3 sequence is 13 residues long. The CDR3 DNA follows: TGTGCCAGCAGTTTCCAGGACAGGGGGAAAGCTTTCTTT. Its translation is CASSFQDRGKAFF.